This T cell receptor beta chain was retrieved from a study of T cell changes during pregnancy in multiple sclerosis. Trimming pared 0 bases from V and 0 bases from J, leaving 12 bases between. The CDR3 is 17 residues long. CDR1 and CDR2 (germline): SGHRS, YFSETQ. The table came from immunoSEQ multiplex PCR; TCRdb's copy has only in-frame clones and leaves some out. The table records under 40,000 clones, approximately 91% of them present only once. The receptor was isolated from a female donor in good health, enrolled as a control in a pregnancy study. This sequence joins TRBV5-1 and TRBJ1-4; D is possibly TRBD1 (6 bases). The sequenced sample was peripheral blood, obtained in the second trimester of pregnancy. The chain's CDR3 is CASSLEGGLSTNEKLFF. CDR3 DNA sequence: TGCGCCAGCAGCTTGGAAGGGGGTCTGTCAACTAATGAAAAACTGTTTTTT.